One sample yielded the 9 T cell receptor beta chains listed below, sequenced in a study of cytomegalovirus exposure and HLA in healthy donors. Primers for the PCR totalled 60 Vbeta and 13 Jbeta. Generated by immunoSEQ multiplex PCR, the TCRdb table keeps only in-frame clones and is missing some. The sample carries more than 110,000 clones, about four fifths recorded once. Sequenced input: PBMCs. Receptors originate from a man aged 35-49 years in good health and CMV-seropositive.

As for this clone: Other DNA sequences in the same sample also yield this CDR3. The CDR3 DNA is TGTGCCAGCAGCTTAGAGGGACAGAAGACATCACCCCTCCACTTT. Translation gives CASSLEGQKTSPLHF. The chain couples TRBV7-2 to TRBJ1-6; the match to TRBD1 covers 7 bases. J lost 10 bases, V lost 1 base, and 7 bases had no gene match. Germline-derived CDR1 and CDR2 are SGHTA and FQGNSA. The CDR3 is 15 amino acids.

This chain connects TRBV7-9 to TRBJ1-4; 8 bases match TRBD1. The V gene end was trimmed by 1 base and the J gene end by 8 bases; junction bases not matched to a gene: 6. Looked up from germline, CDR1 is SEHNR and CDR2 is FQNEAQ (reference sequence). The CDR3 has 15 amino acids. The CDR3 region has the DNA TGTGCCAGCAGCTTAGGGGACAGGTCGGCGGAAAAACTGTTTTTT. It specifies CASSLGDRSAEKLFF.

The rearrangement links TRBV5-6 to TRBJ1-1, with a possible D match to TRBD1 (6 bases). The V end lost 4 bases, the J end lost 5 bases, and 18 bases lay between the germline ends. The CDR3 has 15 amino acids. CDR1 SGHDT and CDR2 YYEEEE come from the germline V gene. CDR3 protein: CASSQLSGGRTEAFF. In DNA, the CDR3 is TGTGCCAGCAGCCAGCTGTCGGGGGGCAGAACTGAAGCTTTCTTT.

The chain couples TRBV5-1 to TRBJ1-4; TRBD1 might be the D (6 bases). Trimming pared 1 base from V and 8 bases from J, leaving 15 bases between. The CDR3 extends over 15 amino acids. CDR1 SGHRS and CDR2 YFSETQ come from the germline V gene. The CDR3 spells CASSLMGGLLEKLFF. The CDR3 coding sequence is TGCGCCAGCAGCTTGATGGGGGGGCTACTGGAAAAACTGTTTTTT.

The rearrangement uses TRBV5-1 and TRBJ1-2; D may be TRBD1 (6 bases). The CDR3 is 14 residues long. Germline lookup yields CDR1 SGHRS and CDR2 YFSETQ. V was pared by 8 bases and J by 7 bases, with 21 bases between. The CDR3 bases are TGCGCCAGTAGACAGCTGGGGGCGCAAGTTGGCTACACCTTC. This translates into CASRQLGAQVGYTF.

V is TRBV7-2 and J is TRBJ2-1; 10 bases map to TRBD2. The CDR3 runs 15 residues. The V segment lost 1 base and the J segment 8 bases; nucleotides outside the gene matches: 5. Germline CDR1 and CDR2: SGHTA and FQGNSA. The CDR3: CASSLELAGGYEQFF. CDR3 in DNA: TGTGCCAGCAGCTTAGAGTTAGCGGGAGGATATGAGCAGTTCTTC. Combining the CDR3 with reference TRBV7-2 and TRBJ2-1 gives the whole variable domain GAGVSQSPSNKVTEKGKDVELRCDPISGHTALYWYRQSLGQGLEFLIYFQGNSAPDKSGLPSDRFSAERTGGSVSTLTIQRTQQEDSAVYLCASSLELAGGYEQFFGPGTRLTVL.

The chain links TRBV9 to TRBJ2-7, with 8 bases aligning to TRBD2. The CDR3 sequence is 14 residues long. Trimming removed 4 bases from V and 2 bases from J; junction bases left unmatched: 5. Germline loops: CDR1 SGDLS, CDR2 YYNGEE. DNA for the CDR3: TGTGCCAGCAGCCGGGGGGGTAACCCCTACGAGCAGTACTTC. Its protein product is CASSRGGNPYEQYF.

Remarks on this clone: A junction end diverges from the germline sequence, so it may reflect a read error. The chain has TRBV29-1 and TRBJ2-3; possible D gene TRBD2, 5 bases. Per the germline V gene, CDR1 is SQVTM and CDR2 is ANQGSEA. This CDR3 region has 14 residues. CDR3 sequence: CSVEGLTSTDTQYF. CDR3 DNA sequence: TGCAGCGTCGAAGGACTGACTAGCACAGATACGCAGTATTTT.

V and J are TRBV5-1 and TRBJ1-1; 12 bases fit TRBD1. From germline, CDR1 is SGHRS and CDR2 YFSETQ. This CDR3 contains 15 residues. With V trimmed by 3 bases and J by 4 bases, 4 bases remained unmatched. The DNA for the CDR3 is TGCGCCAGCAGCTGGGACAGGGGGCAGCTCACTGAAGCTTTCTTT. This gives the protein CASSWDRGQLTEAFF.